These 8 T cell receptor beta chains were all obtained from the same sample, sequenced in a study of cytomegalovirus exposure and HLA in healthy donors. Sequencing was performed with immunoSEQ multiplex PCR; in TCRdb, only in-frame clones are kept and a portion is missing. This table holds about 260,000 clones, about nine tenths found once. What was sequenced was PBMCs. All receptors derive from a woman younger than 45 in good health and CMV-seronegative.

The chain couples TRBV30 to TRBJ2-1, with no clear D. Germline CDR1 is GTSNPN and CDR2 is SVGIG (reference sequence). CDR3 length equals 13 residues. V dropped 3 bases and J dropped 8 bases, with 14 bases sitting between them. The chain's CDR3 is CAWRDKVYDEQFF. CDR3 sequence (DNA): TGTGCCTGGAGGGATAAAGTATACGATGAGCAGTTCTTC.

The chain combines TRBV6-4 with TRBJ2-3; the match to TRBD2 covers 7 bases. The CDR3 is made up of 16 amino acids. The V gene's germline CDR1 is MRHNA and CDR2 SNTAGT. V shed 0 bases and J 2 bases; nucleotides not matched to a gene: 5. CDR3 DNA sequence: TGTGCCAGCAGTGACTCGGCTAGCGGAGACACAGATACGCAGTATTTT. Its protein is CASSDSASGDTDTQYF.

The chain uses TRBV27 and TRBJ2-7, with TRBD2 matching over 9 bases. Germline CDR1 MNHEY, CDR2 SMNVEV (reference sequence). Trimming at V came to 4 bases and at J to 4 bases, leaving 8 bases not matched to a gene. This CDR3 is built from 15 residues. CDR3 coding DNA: TGTGCCAGCAGTTGGAATAGCGGGAGTATTTACGAGCAGTACTTC. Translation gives CASSWNSGSIYEQYF.

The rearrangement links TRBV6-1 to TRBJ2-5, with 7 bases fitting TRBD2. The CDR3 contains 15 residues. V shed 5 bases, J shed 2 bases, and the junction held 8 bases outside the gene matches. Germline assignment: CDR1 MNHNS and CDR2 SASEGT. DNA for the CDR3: TGTGCCAGCAGTTTTAGCGGGCGGGTACAAGAGACCCAGTACTTC. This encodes CASSFSGRVQETQYF.

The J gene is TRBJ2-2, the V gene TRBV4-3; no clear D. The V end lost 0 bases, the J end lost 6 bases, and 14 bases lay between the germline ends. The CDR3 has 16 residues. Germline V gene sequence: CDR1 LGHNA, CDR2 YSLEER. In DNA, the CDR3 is TGCGCCAGCAGCCAAGACCCCGGAGAGTTTGCCGGGGAGCTGTTTTTT. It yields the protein CASSQDPGEFAGELFF.

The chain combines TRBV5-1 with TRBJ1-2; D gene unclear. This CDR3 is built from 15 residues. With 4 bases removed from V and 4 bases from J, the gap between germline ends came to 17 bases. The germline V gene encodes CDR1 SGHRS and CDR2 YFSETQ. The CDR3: CASSPWLGPGYGYTF. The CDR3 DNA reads TGCGCCAGCAGCCCATGGTTAGGGCCAGGCTATGGCTACACCTTC. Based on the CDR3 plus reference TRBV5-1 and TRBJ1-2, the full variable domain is KAGVTQTPRYLIKTRGQQVTLSCSPISGHRSVSWYQQTPGQGLQFLFEYFSETQRNKGNFPGRFSGRQFSNSRSEMNVSTLELGDSALYLCASSPWLGPGYGYTFGSGTRLTVV.

CDR3 bases: TGTGCCAGCAGCCCCGTAGGGAGCGGGAGCATAGCGACCCAGTACTTC. Protein: CASSPVGSGSIATQYF. J is TRBJ2-5 and V is TRBV7-2; 8 bases agree with TRBD2. There are 16 residues in the CDR3. V shed 5 bases and J 7 bases; nucleotides not matched to a gene: 15. The germline gives CDR1 SGHTA, CDR2 FQGNSA.

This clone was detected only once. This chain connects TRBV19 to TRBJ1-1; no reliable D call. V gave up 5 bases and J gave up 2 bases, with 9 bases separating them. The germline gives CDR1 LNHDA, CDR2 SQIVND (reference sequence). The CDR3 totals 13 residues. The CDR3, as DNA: TGTGCCAGTAGTCTCAAGAGAAACACTGAAGCTTTCTTT. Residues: CASSLKRNTEAFF.